This entry is about one T cell receptor (beta chain). Germline V gene data show CDR1 as SGDLS and CDR2 as YYNGEE. V lost 3 bases to trimming and J lost 1 base, with 15 bases between them. The CDR3 contains 16 residues. The data were obtained in a study of blood T cell repertoires in COVID-19. Study overall: The samples span acute and convalescent COVID-19 from the United States, Italy and Spain.

Per the study methods: Nucleated cell number was recorded as an estimate derived from reference gene primer amplification. Profiling relied on immunoSEQ multiplex PCR, and the TCRdb table lists in-frame clones only, not all of them. V and J calls and clone size are copied from that table; D and trimming were computed from the DNA. Among fewer than 250,000 clones listed, roughly nine tenths were seen once. This chain links TRBV9 with TRBJ2-3; weak D call: TRBD2 (6 bases). This clonotype was obtained from a man under 40 with acute or convalescent COVID-19. Sample: peripheral blood. DNA for the CDR3: TGTGCCAGCAGCGAGCCGGAGGACTACCGCACAGATACGCAGTATTTT. This translates into CASSEPEDYRTDTQYF.